Listed here is a single T cell receptor beta chain. Its antigen is currently unknown. Germline CDR1 is SEHNR and CDR2 is FQNEAQ (reference sequence). This CDR3 spans 11 amino acids. Deletions cut 6 bases from V and 7 bases from J, with 9 bases between. This sample was taken from a study of beta chain features in type 1 diabetes. About the study: All samples combined gave around 98,000,000 sorted cells for examination. The study's findings and limits: Any PCR bias toward short templates would affect both groups alike. A closer apparent resemblance between naive, central memory and Treg TCRB repertoires was seen in patients than in healthy donors.

Expressed TCRB transcripts were sequenced because the isolated RNA had all been reverse transcribed beforehand. TCRdb's table, derived via immunoSEQ multiplex PCR, lists solely in-frame clones and lacks some. The sample has 450,000 or so clones; approximately 10% are singletons. This chain connects TRBV7-9 to TRBJ1-2; D remains unclear. Sequenced material: naive CD4+ T cells from blood. The TCR comes from a woman between 18 and 29 years old in good health. The CDR3 is CASSVTGGYTF. The CDR3 region has the DNA TGTGCCAGCAGTGTGACGGGTGGCTACACCTTC.